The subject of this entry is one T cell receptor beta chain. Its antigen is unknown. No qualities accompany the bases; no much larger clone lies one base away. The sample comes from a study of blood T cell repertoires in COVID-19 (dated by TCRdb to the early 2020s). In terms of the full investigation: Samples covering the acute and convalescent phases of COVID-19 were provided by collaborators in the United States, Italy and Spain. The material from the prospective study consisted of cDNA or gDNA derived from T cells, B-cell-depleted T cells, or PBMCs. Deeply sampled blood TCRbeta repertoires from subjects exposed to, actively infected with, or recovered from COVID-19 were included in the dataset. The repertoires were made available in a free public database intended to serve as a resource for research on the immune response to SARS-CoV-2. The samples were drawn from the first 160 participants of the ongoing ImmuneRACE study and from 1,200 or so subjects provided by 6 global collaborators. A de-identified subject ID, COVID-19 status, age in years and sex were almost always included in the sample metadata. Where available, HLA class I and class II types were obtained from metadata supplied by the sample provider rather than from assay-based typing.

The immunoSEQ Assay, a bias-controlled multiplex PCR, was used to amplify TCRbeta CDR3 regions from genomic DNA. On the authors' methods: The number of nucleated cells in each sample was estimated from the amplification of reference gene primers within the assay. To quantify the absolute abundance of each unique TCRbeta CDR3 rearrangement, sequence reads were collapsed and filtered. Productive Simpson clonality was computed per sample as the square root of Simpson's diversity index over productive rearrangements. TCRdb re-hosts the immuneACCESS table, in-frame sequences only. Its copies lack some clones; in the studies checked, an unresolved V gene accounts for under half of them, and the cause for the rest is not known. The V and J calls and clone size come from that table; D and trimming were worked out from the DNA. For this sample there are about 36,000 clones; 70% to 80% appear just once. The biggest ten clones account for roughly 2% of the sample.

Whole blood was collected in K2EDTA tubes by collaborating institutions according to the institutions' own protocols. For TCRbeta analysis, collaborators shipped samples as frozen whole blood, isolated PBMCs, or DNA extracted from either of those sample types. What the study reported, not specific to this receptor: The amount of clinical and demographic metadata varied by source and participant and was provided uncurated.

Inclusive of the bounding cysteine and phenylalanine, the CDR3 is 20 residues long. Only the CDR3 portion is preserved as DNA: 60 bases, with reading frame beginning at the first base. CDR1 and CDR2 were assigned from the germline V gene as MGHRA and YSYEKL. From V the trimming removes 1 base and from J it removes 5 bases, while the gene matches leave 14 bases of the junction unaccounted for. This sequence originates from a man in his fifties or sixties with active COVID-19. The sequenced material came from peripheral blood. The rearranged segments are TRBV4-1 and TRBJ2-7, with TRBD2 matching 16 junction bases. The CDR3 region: CASSQVPGTSGGATLHEQYF. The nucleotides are TGCGCCAGCAGCCAAGTCCCTGGGACTAGCGGGGGGGCCACCCTCCACGAGCAGTACTTC.